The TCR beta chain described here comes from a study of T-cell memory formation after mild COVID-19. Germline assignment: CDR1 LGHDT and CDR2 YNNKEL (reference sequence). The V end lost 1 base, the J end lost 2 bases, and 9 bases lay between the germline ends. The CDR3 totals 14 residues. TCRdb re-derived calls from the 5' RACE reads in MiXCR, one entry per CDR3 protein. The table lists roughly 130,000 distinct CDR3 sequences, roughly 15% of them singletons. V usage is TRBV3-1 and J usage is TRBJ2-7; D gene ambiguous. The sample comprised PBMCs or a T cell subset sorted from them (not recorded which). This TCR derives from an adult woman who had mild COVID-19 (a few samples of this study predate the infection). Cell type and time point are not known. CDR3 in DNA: TGTGCCAGCAGCCAAGTTTTGGAACCCTACGAGCAGTACTTC. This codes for CASSQVLEPYEQYF.